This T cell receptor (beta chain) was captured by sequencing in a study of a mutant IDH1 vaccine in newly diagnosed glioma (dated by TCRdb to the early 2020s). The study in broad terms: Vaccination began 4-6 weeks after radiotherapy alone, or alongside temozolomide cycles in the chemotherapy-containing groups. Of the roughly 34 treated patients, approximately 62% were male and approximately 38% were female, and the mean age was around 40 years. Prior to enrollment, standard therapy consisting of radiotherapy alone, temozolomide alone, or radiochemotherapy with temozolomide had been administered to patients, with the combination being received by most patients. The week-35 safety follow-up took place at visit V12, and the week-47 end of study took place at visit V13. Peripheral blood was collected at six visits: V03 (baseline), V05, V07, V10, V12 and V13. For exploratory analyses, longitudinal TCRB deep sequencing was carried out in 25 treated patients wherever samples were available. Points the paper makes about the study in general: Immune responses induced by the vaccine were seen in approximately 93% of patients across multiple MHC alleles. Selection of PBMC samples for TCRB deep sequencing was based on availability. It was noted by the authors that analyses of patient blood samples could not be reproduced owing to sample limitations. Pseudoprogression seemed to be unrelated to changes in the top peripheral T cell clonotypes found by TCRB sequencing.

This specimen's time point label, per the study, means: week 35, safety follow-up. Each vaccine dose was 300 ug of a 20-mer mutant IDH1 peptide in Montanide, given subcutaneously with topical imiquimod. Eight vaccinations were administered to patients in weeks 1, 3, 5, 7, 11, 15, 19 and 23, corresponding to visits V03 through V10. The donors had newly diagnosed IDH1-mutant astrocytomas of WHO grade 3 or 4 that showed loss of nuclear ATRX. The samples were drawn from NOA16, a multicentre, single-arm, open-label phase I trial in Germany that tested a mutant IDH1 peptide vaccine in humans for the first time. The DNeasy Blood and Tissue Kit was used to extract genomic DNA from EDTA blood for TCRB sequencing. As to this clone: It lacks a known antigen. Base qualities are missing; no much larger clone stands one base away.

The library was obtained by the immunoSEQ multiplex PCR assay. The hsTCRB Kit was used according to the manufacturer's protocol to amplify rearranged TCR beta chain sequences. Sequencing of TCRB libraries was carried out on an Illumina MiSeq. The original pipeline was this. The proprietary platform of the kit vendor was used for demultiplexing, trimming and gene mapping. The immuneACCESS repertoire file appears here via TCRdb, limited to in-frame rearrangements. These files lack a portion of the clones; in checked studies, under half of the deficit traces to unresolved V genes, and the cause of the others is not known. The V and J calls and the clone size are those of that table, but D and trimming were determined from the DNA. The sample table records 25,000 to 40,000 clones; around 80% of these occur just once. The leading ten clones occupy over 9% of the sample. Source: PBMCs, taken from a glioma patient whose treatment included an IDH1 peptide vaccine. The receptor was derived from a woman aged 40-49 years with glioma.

The CDR3: CASSVESPGDPNYGYTF. The DNA sequence reads TGTGCCAGCAGCGTAGAGTCTCCCGGAGACCCCAACTATGGCTACACCTTC. The chain is assembled from TRBV9 and TRBJ1-2, with the D gene not confidently named. The CDR3 numbers 17 residues from cysteine through phenylalanine. This entry keeps only the CDR3 DNA: 51 bases, framed from base 1. CDR1 is given as SGDLS and CDR2 as YYNGEE, both from the germline V gene. V loses 0 bases of germline sequence and J loses 2 bases, and the interval between the two ends is 17 bases.